This entry lists 6 T cell receptor beta chains sequenced from one sample in a study of T cell clones after liver transplantation. Sequencing used immunoSEQ multiplex PCR; TCRdb keeps in-frame clones, though not all of them. The sample carries roughly 50,000 clones, about 81% recorded once. This sample comprised CD4+ T cells from blood, obtained before liver transplant. The receptor source for this set is a human donor who received a liver transplant.

This chain connects TRBV5-1 to TRBJ2-1; 13 bases fit TRBD2. CDR3 length: 16 residues. Germline lookup yields CDR1 SGHRS and CDR2 YFSETQ. Unmatched junction bases numbered 3, after V lost 2 bases and J lost 4 bases. The CDR3 region has the DNA TGCGCCAGCAGCTTACGACTAGCGGGGGGATACAATGAGCAGTTCTTC. Translated: CASSLRLAGGYNEQFF.

This chain joins TRBV19 and TRBJ2-6; tentatively, D is TRBD2 (7 bases). CDR1 is LNHDA and CDR2 is SQIVND in the germline V gene (reference sequence). This CDR3 is built from 17 residues. Trimming cost V 3 bases and J 2 bases, with 14 bases left between them. CDR3 bases: TGTGCCAGTAGTATTCAGGTGGGGGGGCCTGGGGCCAACGTCCTGACTTTC. Protein product: CASSIQVGGPGANVLTF.

CDR3 loop: CASSLARSNQPQHF. CDR3 DNA: TGTGCCAGCAGCTTAGCGCGAAGCAATCAGCCCCAGCATTTT. The chain combines TRBV7-8 with TRBJ1-5, with unresolved D. V was trimmed by 0 bases and J by 1 base, leaving 4 bases between them. Germline V CDR1 and CDR2: SGHVS, FQNEAQ. This CDR3 is 14 amino acids long.

This chain links TRBV5-1 with TRBJ1-2; no clear D gene. The germline V gene encodes CDR1 SGHRS and CDR2 YFSETQ. This CDR3 comprises 14 residues. V was trimmed by 2 bases and J by 8 bases, leaving 16 bases between them. The chain's CDR3 is CASSFIGSDQGYTF. The CDR3 DNA reads as TGCGCCAGCAGCTTTATAGGGTCAGACCAGGGCTACACCTTC.

The rearrangement uses TRBV5-4 and TRBJ1-2; 10 positions match TRBD1. CDR1 and CDR2 from the germline V gene are SGHNT and YYREEE (reference sequence). The CDR3 covers 15 residues. With 1 base clipped from V and 8 bases from J, the junction kept 8 bases outside the gene matches. The DNA for the CDR3 is TGTGCCAGCAGCTTGAGGGACAGGGGAGCTGGGGGCTACACCTTC. It translates to CASSLRDRGAGGYTF. Supplemented by reference TRBV5-4 and TRBJ1-2, the full variable domain reads ETGVTQSPTHLIKTRGQQVTLRCSSQSGHNTVSWYQQALGQGPQFIFQYYREEENGRGNFPPRFSGLQFPNYSSELNVNALELDDSALYLCASSLRDRGAGGYTFGSGTRLTVV.

This chain links TRBV7-3 with TRBJ1-1; D gene ambiguous. V lost 4 bases to trimming and J lost 4 bases, with 10 bases between them. The CDR3 has 13 residues. The V gene's germline CDR1 is SGHTA and CDR2 FQGTGA. The CDR3 DNA reads as TGTGCCAGCAGCTCCCAGGTTGGCACTGAAGCTTTCTTT. It yields the protein CASSSQVGTEAFF.